This T cell receptor beta chain came from a study of human versus mouse CDR3 diversity and MHC coevolution. Study in general: Each sample yielded 0.6 x 10^7 to 1.6 x 10^7 valid reads. Study observations and caveats: Some 1.6 million TCR beta clonotypes were estimated for humans, the largest repertoire. Among all groups, most of the three human donors showed least clonal inequality. On average, humans showed more CDR3 deletions and insertions than mice.

Some clones are missing from TCRdb's copy, which holds only in-frame ones; the method was immunoSEQ multiplex PCR. The profile shows fewer than 80,000 clones, about nine tenths of them singletons. CDR3 length: 10 residues. The germline CDR1 and CDR2 sequences are GTSNPN and SVGIG (reference sequence). As for this clone: The antigen remains unidentified. The junction shows a germline mismatch at one end, possibly a read error.

The rearrangement uses TRBV30 and TRBJ1-2, with D maybe TRBD1 (5 bases). The source of this sequence is a person aged 25 to 75 in good health. Sequenced sample: naive CD4+ T cells from blood. This sample's subset: CD45RO-negative CD62L-positive naive CD4 T cells. For the CDR3, the DNA is TGCGCCCACTGGGGCGATGGCTACACCTTC. Protein product: CAHWGDGYTF.